This T cell receptor beta chain was identified during a study of blood T cell repertoires in COVID-19. About the study: COVID-19 samples collected from the United States, Italy and Spain covered acute and convalescent phases. In each case, the material was cDNA or gDNA derived from T cells, B-cell-depleted T cells, or PBMCs.

The CDR3 totals 17 residues. V dropped 1 base and J dropped 4 bases, with 20 bases sitting between them. From germline, CDR1 is SGHTS and CDR2 YDEGEE. Authors' data handling: The authors estimated nucleated cell counts from reference gene primer amplification. Method: immunoSEQ multiplex PCR; TCRdb's copy keeps in-frame clones and lacks some. V, J and clone size derive from that table, while D and trimming were established from the DNA sequence. The sample consists of under 250,000 clones, 80% to 90% of them appearing once. This TCR was sampled from a woman in her forties with active or convalescent COVID-19. Material: peripheral blood. The J gene is TRBJ1-1, the V gene TRBV5-8; D possibly corresponds to TRBD1 (5 bases). CDR3 DNA: TGTGCCAGCAGCTTGAGTGGTTGGCAGGGCTACGGCACTGAAGCTTTCTTT. Translated: CASSLSGWQGYGTEAFF.